These T cell receptor beta chains were read from a single sample in a study of CD8 T cells in ankylosing spondylitis. One entry per CDR3 protein, called by TCRdb with MiXCR from the 5' RACE reads. The sample has a few hundred thousand distinct CDR3 sequences, about 10% seen once; the top ten hold approximately 6.6%. Material: blood, either unsorted or a sorted T cell fraction (not recorded which). These receptors originate from a male donor with ankylosing spondylitis or in good health (not recorded which). The conserved cysteine and the conserved F or W are not part of the CDR3 here.

j_call,v_call,cdr3_aa
TRBJ2-3,TRBV7-2,ASSSRLASPDTQY
TRBJ2-7,TRBV27,ASSGGAQGYEQY
TRBJ2-7,TRBV5-1,ASSDRDSSYEQY
TRBJ2-1,TRBV5-1,ASSLMGNDEQF
TRBJ1-1,TRBV5-1,ASRRTDTEAF
TRBJ2-5,TRBV21-1,ASSKDPSLKKGETQY
TRBJ2-5,TRBV20-1,SARSREGFYQETQY
TRBJ2-5,TRBV7-2,ASRLNRGGETQY
TRBJ1-2,TRBV20-1,SAPSRGIYGYT
TRBJ2-2,TRBV6-1,ASSGTGVGELF
TRBJ2-7,TRBV20-1,SASFSADYYEQY
TRBJ1-2,TRBV7-9,ASSTEDSYYGYT
TRBJ2-5,TRBV20-1,SARDEGAQEQETQY
TRBJ2-3,TRBV12-3/TRBV12-4,ASSTHGGGLSTDTQY
TRBJ2-3,TRBV7-8,ASSTHGGGQSDTQY
TRBJ1-6,TRBV12-3/TRBV12-4,ASSLGGNGSPLH
TRBJ1-3,TRBV12-3/TRBV12-4,ASSSNFNTIY
TRBJ2-3,TRBV11-1,ASRSEGLTDTQY
TRBJ2-3,TRBV25-1,ASTPGPTDTQY
TRBJ2-3,TRBV20-1,SASGIQDTQY
TRBJ1-3,TRBV3-1,ASSQDVSGYSGNTIY
TRBJ2-3,TRBV12-3/TRBV12-4,ASSPSGSLRDTQY
TRBJ2-1,TRBV10-1,ASRALDGTPNEQF
TRBJ1-2,TRBV2,ASSDAPGGNYGYT
TRBJ2-5,TRBV29-1,SGGGETQY
TRBJ2-3,TRBV20-1,SAPRGSDTQY
TRBJ1-6,TRBV5-1,ASSLATDRFSPLH
TRBJ1-1,TRBV20-1,SAMVRLNTEAF
TRBJ2-3,TRBV6-2/TRBV6-3,ASSWDRGTDTQY
TRBJ1-5,TRBV4-1,ASSQEGTRWNQPQH
TRBJ2-1,TRBV5-1,ASSWTSGGRGDEQF
TRBJ2-3,TRBV3-1,ASSPGLAGSTDTQY
TRBJ1-5,TRBV10-3,AISELGNQPQH
TRBJ2-7,TRBV5-1,ASSPRSGFGEQY
TRBJ1-1,TRBV18,ASSPAVGDTEAF
TRBJ1-1,TRBV5-1,ASSLYGAETEAF
TRBJ2-3,TRBV7-9,ASSFGTPTDTQY
TRBJ2-2,TRBV7-9,ASSLAGGPAGELF
TRBJ1-5,TRBV20-1,SARDSGGLNQPQH
TRBJ2-7,TRBV20-1,SAIRGGYTYEQY
TRBJ2-7,TRBV9,ASSVGAGAYEQY
TRBJ2-2,TRBV5-1,ASSPQGNTGELF
TRBJ2-5,TRBV2,ASSVTSGREETQY
TRBJ2-1,TRBV5-1,ASSLGRLAVHNEQF
TRBJ1-2,TRBV12-3/TRBV12-4,ASSLARGLGGYT
TRBJ1-2,TRBV7-9,ASSLDYYGYT
TRBJ2-3,TRBV9,ASSTWTSGRANTDTQY
TRBJ2-7,TRBV27,ASNFLGTSSYEQY
TRBJ1-6,TRBV5-1,ASSWGDSQNSPLH
TRBJ1-2,TRBV29-1,SVQGRDVDGYT
TRBJ2-3,TRBV12-3/TRBV12-4,ASSSWTISGTQY
TRBJ2-5,TRBV5-1,ASSLVAGAGETQY
TRBJ2-5,TRBV5-1,ASSRRSNAQETQY
TRBJ1-6,TRBV5-1,ASSLGLDGNTHLH
TRBJ1-4,TRBV4-2,ASSQDRDEKLF
TRBJ1-2,TRBV7-2,ASSYLTGYGYT
TRBJ2-1,TRBV5-1,ASSPGTSGTYGDEQF
TRBJ2-1,TRBV9,ASSADRDYNEQF
TRBJ1-2,TRBV5-6,ASSLMTGGDANYGYT